This TCR beta chain is drawn from a study of PD-1 blockade in classical Hodgkin lymphoma. General study findings and limits: CD4+ TCR diversity rose significantly by C4D1, and CD8+ TCR diversity did not.

Germline V gene sequence: CDR1 MNHEY, CDR2 SMNVEV (reference sequence). J lost 0 bases, V lost 6 bases, and 8 bases had no gene match. CDR3 size: 16 residues. Worth noting for this clone: Its antigen is currently unknown.

Brentuximab vedotin exposure varied, and every patient relapsed after autologous stem cell transplantation. Profiled with immunoSEQ multiplex PCR; TCRdb holds only in-frame clones, not every one. There are roughly 140,000 clones in the sample; about 81% occur only once, and roughly a tenth lies in the top ten. Sequencing used peripheral blood mononuclear cells (PBMCs), obtained before the second cycle of nivolumab. The sequence came from a human donor with classical Hodgkin lymphoma. This rearrangement joins TRBV27 to TRBJ2-7; 10 bases match TRBD2. The CDR3 DNA sequence: TGTGCCAGCAGGGGGGTCGCTAGCGGGAGCTCCTACGAGCAGTACTTC. Its protein is CASRGVASGSSYEQYF.